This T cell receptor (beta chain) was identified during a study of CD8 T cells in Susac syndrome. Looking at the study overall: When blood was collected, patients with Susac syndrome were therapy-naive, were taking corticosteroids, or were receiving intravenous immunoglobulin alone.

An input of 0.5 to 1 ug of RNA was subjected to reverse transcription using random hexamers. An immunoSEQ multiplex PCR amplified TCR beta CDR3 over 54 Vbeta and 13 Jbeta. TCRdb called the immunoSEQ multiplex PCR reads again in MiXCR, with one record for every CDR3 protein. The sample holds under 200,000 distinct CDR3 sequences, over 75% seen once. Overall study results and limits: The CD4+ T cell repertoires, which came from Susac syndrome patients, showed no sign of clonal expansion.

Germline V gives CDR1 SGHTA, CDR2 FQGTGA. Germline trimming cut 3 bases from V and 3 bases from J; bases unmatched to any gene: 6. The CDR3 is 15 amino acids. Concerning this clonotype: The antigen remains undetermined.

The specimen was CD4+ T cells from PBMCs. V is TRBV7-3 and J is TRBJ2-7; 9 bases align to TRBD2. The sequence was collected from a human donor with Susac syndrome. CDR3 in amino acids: CASSLSSGTDYEQYF. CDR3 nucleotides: TGTGCCAGCAGCTTGTCTAGCGGGACCGACTACGAGCAGTACTTC.